These 10 T cell receptor beta chains were sequenced from one sample in a study of CD8+CD57+ T cells in acquired aplastic anemia. Previously, flow cytometry had revealed CD8+CD57+ cell expansion in the patients chosen for sequencing. Genomic DNA constituted the template upon which TCR beta VDJ and CDR3 profiling was performed. TCRdb itself ran the reads through MiXCR, one entry per CDR3 protein. In the table there are just over 450,000 distinct CDR3 sequences, more than 25% of which are singletons. The sequencing sample was made of sorted CD4+, CD8+, or CD8+CD57+ T cells (not recorded which) from PBMCs. The source of these receptors is a human donor with aplastic anemia.

The chain employs TRBV12-3 or TRBV12-4 and TRBJ2-7; D gene uncertain. V was clipped by 2 bases and J by 7 bases, with 21 bases between them. The CDR3 has 16 residues. CDR3 DNA: TGTGCCAGCAGTTTAAGTATCCTTACTGGCATGGGGGAGCAGTACTTC. Residues: CASSLSILTGMGEQYF.

This clonotype was seen many times. The rearrangement links TRBV2 to TRBJ1-5; maybe TRBD1 (5 bases). The CDR3 sequence is 13 residues long. The V gene lost 11 bases and the J gene lost 0 bases, with 11 bases spanning the gap. The germline V gene encodes CDR1 SNHLY and CDR2 FYNNEI. This chain's CDR3 is CASQGDSNQPQHF. The CDR3 DNA reads TGTGCCTCTCAGGGTGATAGCAATCAGCCCCAGCATTTT.

This clonotype was observed a few times. The rearrangement uses TRBV6-5 and TRBJ1-3; TRBD1 might be the D (5 bases). Trimming cost V 2 bases and J 0 bases, with 14 bases left between them. CDR3 length: 17 amino acids. Germline V CDR1 and CDR2: MNHEY, SVGAGI. The CDR3 loop reads CASSYPRQTYSGNTIYF. The CDR3 coding sequence is TGTGCCAGCAGTTACCCACGACAGACCTACTCTGGAAACACCATATATTTT.

About this clonotype: This may arise from a read error, as a much more abundant clone is one base away. The rearrangement joins TRBV2 to TRBJ2-4; 13 bases are shared with TRBD2. The CDR3 consists of 15 residues. CDR1 and CDR2 from the germline V gene are SNHLY and FYNNEI. CDR3 sequence (DNA): TGTGCCTGCAGTTCAGGACTAGCGGGAGCTTCGTCGGCGTACTTC. This encodes CACSSGLAGASSAYF. Using reference TRBV2 and TRBJ2-4 for the parts outside the CDR3, the full variable domain is EPEVTQTPSHQVTQMGQEVILRCVPISNHLYFYWYRQILGQKVEFLVSFYNNEISEKSEIFDDQFSVERPDGSNFTLKIRSTKLEDSAMYFCACSSGLAGASSAYFGAGTRLSVL.

This clonotype has a handful of counts. CDR3 coding DNA: TGTGCCAGCAGCCAAGAAGTGGGACAGCAGTTAAATGAAAAACTGTTTTTT. Encoded protein: CASSQEVGQQLNEKLFF. The rearrangement joins TRBV14 to TRBJ1-4; 7 bases align to TRBD1. Germline-derived CDR1 and CDR2 are SGHDN and FVKESK. The CDR3 spans 17 residues. After removal of 0 bases from V and 5 bases from J, the junction contained 9 bases not matched to a gene.

The chain recombines TRBV15 with TRBJ1-6; D possibly corresponds to TRBD1 (5 bases). Looked up from germline, CDR1 is LNHNV and CDR2 is YYDKDF (reference sequence). V lost 1 base to trimming and J lost 8 bases, with 12 bases between them. This CDR3 contains 15 residues. In nucleotides, the CDR3 is TGTGCCACCAGCAGAGGGGGGGACGGTGATTCACCCCTCCACTTT. Translated: CATSRGGDGDSPLHF.

This clonotype showed up many times. The J gene is TRBJ1-6, the V gene TRBV12-3 or TRBV12-4; TRBD1 matches 7 bases. This CDR3 contains 13 residues. After removal of 5 bases from V and 7 bases from J, the junction contained 2 bases not matched to a gene. CDR3 nucleotides: TGTGCCAGCAGTCAGGGGGTCAATTCACCCCTCCACTTT. Translation gives CASSQGVNSPLHF.

Ten or more counts support this clonotype. This chain joins TRBV19 and TRBJ1-6, with 12 bases aligning to TRBD1. The CDR3 is 16 amino acids. The ends lost 5 bases at V and 7 bases at J; junction bases unmatched: 6. Germline V gene lookup returns CDR1 LNHDA and CDR2 SQIVND (reference sequence). The CDR3 sequence is CASSPGDRGRNSPLHF. Here the CDR3 DNA reads TGTGCCAGTAGTCCCGGGGACAGGGGGCGAAATTCACCCCTCCACTTT.

The chain is built from TRBV6-5 and TRBJ1-5; D is ambiguous. There are 12 residues in the CDR3. Trimming shortened V by 2 bases and J by 5 bases, and 4 bases separated the two germline ends. Per germline, CDR1 MNHEY and CDR2 SVGAGI. The CDR3 DNA reads as TGTGCCAGCAGTTACGCGGATCAGCCCCAGCATTTT. The encoded protein is CASSYADQPQHF.

This clonotype was observed a handful of times. V usage is TRBV2 and J usage is TRBJ2-7, with D perhaps TRBD1 (5 bases). Trimming shortened V by 6 bases and J by 0 bases, and 12 bases separated the two germline ends. This CDR3 has 14 amino acids. Germline V gene lookup returns CDR1 SNHLY and CDR2 FYNNEI. The CDR3 region has the DNA TGTGCCAGCAGCCCCCTGGACAACTCCTACGAGCAGTACTTC. Encoded protein: CASSPLDNSYEQYF.